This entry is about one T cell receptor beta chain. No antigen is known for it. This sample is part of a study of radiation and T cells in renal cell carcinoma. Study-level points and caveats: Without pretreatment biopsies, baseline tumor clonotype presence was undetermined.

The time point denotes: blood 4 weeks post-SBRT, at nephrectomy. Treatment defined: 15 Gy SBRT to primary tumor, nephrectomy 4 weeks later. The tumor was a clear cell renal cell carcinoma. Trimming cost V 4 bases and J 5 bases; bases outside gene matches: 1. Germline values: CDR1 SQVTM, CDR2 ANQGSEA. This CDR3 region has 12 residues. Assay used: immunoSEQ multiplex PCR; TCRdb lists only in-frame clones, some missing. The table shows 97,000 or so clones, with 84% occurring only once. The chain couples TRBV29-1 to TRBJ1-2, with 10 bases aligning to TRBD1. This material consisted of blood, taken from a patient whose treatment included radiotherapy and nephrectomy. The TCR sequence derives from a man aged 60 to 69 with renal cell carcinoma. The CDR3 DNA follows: TGCAGCGTTGGGACAGGGGGATATGGCTACACCTTC. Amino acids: CSVGTGGYGYTF.